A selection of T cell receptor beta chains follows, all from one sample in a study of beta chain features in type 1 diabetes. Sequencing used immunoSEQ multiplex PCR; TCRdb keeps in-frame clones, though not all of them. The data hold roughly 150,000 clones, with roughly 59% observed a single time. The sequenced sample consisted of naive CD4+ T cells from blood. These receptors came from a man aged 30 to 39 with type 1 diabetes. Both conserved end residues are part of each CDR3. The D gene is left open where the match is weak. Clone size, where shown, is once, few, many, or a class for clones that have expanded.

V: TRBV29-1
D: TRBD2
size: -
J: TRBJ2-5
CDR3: CSVLLAGGQETQYF
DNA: TGCAGCGTTCTTCTAGCGGGGGGACAAGAGACCCAGTACTTC

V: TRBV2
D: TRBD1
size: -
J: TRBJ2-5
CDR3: CASSLGQGGETQYF
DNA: TGTGCCAGCAGTCTGGGACAGGGAGGGGAGACCCAGTACTTC

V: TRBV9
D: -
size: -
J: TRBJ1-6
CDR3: CASSVVTNSPLHF
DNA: TGTGCCAGCAGCGTAGTGACCAATTCACCCCTCCACTTT

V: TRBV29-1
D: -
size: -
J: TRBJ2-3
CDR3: CSVAGSKEDTQYF
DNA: TGCAGCGTTGCGGGCAGTAAGGAGGATACGCAGTATTTT

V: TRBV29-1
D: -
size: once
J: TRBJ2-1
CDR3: CSVETRGSYNEQFF
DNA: TGCAGCGTTGAAACAAGGGGGTCCTACAATGAGCAGTTCTTC

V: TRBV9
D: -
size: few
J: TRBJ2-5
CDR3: CASSPRGLQETQYF
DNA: TGTGCCAGCAGCCCCCGAGGTCTTCAAGAGACCCAGTACTTC

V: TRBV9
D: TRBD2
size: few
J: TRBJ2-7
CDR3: CASSPRTSDYEQYF
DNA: TGTGCCAGCAGCCCGCGGACTAGCGATTACGAGCAGTACTTC

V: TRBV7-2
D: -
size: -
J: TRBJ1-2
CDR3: CASSLRQYGYTF
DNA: TGTGCCAGCAGCTTAAGACAGTATGGCTACACCTTC

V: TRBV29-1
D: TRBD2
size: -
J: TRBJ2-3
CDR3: CSVEGASSGGSTDTQYF
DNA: TGCAGCGTTGAAGGAGCGTCTAGCGGGGGTTCCACAGATACGCAGTATTTT

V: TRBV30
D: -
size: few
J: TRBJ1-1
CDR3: CAWSVQRGSMAFF
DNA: TGTGCCTGGAGTGTACAGAGAGGGTCCATGGCTTTCTTT

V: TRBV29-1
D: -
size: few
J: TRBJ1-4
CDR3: CSVERGKLFF
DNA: TGCAGCGTTGAGCGCGGAAAACTGTTTTTT

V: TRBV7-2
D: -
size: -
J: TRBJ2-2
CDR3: CASSFGLHTGELFF
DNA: TGTGCCAGCAGCTTTGGTCTTCACACCGGGGAGCTGTTTTTT

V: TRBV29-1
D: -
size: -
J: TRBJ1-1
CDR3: CSVAQKNTEAFF
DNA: TGCAGCGTCGCTCAAAAGAACACTGAAGCTTTCTTT

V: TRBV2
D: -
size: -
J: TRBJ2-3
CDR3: CASSELSTVSKWYF
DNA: TGTGCCAGCAGTGAACTTTCGACAGTGAGTAAGTGGTATTTT

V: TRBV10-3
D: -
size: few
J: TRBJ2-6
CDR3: CAISESRISGANVLTF
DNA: TGTGCCATCAGTGAGTCACGGATCTCTGGGGCCAACGTCCTGACTTTC